Described below is a single TCR beta chain sequence and its context. The antigen remains undetermined. Profiling relied on immunoSEQ multiplex PCR, and the TCRdb table lists in-frame clones only, not all of them. Among around 90,000 clones listed, 80% to 95% were seen once. These data belong to a study of graft-versus-host responses after intestinal transplantation. Study information: Each transplant was multivisceral, liver-intestinal, or isolated intestinal.

Regarding the study as a whole: High graft-versus-host to host-versus-graft T cell clonal ratios marked allografts of patients with graft-donor macrochimerism. Association was observed between peak circulating GvH clone levels and early post-transplant HvG declines. Researchers found GvH clones in recipient marrow, and some showed up first in ileum or blood.

This receptor was obtained from a human donor who received an intestinal transplant. This material consisted of unstimulated CD4+ T cells sorted from spleen or lymph node cells, taken before intestinal transplant.

CDR3 DNA sequence: TGTGCCAGTAGTGTCACAGGGGGCAACGAAAAACTGTTTTTT. This encodes CASSVTGGNEKLFF. The rearrangement joins TRBV19 to TRBJ1-4, with 9 bases lining up with TRBD1. Germline V gives CDR1 LNHDA, CDR2 SQIVND (reference sequence). The CDR3 is 14 amino acids. V dropped 5 bases and J dropped 8; count of bases not matched to a gene: 6.